This passage covers 23 T cell receptor beta chains from one sample sequenced in a study of Ad26.COV2.S vaccination and SARS-CoV-2 variants. This table comes from immunoSEQ multiplex PCR, and its TCRdb copy is limited to in-frame clones, with some not included. In the table there are around 400,000 clones, about four fifths of which are singletons. As to treatment: roughly 18 received Ad26.COV2.S at low or high dose, single or two shots; several received placebo; per-sample allocation not given. On day 63 after the first injection, vaccine and placebo recipients gave samples. The sample here was peripheral blood, taken in a trial of Ad26.COV2.S vaccine versus placebo. These receptors originate from a person between 18 and 65 years old who received the Ad26.COV2.S COVID-19 vaccine or a placebo.

This rearrangement joins TRBV30 to TRBJ2-5; possible D gene TRBD2, 6 bases. V lost 4 bases to trimming and J lost 5 bases, with 17 bases between them. The CDR3 extends over 14 amino acids. In germline, CDR1 is GTSNPN, CDR2 SVGIG (reference sequence). This chain's CDR3 is CAWTMGGIGETQYF. The CDR3 DNA reads TGTGCCTGGACCATGGGCGGGATCGGGGAGACCCAGTACTTC.

V is TRBV6-6 and J is TRBJ2-1; possibly TRBD1 for D (6 bases). Germline CDR1 reads MNHNY; CDR2 reads SVGAGI (reference sequence). The CDR3 is made up of 12 amino acids. With 6 bases removed from V and 7 bases from J, the gap between germline ends came to 10 bases. Here the CDR3 DNA reads TGTGCCAGCAGCCCAACAGGGAATGAGCAGTTCTTC. It translates to CASSPTGNEQFF.

J is TRBJ1-6 and V is TRBV4-2, with TRBD1 matching 10 bases. CDR3 length equals 13 residues. Losses at the gene ends were 5 bases for V and 8 bases for J; bases not matched to a gene: 0. Looked up from germline, CDR1 is LGHNA and CDR2 is YNFKEQ. CDR3 sequence: CASSGQGDSPLHF. The CDR3, as DNA: TGTGCCAGCAGCGGACAGGGGGATTCACCCCTCCACTTT.

The rearrangement links TRBV11-2 to TRBJ2-7, with D perhaps matching TRBD2 (7 bases). The CDR3 covers 15 residues. V lost 6 bases and J lost 6, with 21 bases in between. Germline assignment: CDR1 SGHAT and CDR2 FQNNGV. The CDR3, as DNA: TGTGCCAGCAGTATCCGCTCGGGGGGCGAGGGCGAGCAGTACTTC. Protein product: CASSIRSGGEGEQYF.

V is TRBV5-6 and J is TRBJ1-4; D unclear. The CDR3 covers 14 residues. Germline-derived CDR1 and CDR2 are SGHDT and YYEEEE. Trimming took 4 bases from V and 6 from J, leaving 13 bases between them. The CDR3 sequence: CASSLQAVDEKLFF. CDR3 coding DNA: TGTGCCAGCAGCCTCCAGGCGGTGGATGAAAAACTGTTTTTT.

V usage is TRBV5-1 and J usage is TRBJ1-2; D is unclear. Germline V gives CDR1 SGHRS, CDR2 YFSETQ. Trimming cost V 2 bases and J 8 bases, with 19 bases left between them. The CDR3 is made up of 15 amino acids. For the CDR3, the DNA is TGCGCCAGCAGCTTAGTGAGGGAAGCAGGTGGAGGCTACACCTTC. Protein: CASSLVREAGGGYTF.

V usage is TRBV19 and J usage is TRBJ1-5, with TRBD1 as a possible D gene (6 bases). Per the germline V gene, CDR1 is LNHDA and CDR2 is SQIVND (reference sequence). V was trimmed by 6 bases and J by 6 bases, leaving 18 bases between them. The CDR3 extends over 15 amino acids. The CDR3 here is CASSNGTGLGQPQHF. The DNA for the CDR3 is TGTGCCAGTAGCAACGGCACAGGGTTGGGTCAGCCCCAGCATTTT.

The chain uses TRBV19 and TRBJ1-4; TRBD1 aligns across 7 bases. V shed 6 bases, J shed 0 bases, and the junction held 1 base outside the gene matches. The CDR3 spans 14 residues. CDR1 is LNHDA, CDR2 SQIVND, per germline (reference sequence). The DNA of the CDR3 is TGTGCCAGTAGAGACAGGGCAACTAATGAAAAACTGTTTTTT. Encoded protein: CASRDRATNEKLFF.

This clone was seen only once. The chain employs TRBV11-2 and TRBJ1-2; no reliable D call. Trimming cost V 5 bases and J 9 bases, with 19 bases left between them. CDR1 and CDR2 (germline): SGHAT, FQNNGV. The CDR3 totals 14 residues. CDR3 loop: CASSPTRTGPRYTF. DNA for the CDR3: TGTGCCAGCAGCCCGACCCGCACGGGCCCGCGCTACACCTTC.

V is TRBV6-1 and J is TRBJ1-5, with a weak D call TRBD1 (6 bases). The V and J ends lost 0 bases and 3 bases respectively, with 9 bases between them. Germline CDR1 reads MNHNS; CDR2 reads SASEGT. This CDR3 is built from 15 residues. The CDR3, as DNA: TGTGCCAGCAGTGAAGCGCAGGGGTTCAATCAGCCCCAGCATTTT. Protein: CASSEAQGFNQPQHF.

The V and J genes are TRBV4-1 and TRBJ1-6; 7 nucleotides line up with TRBD1. The CDR3 covers 14 residues. The junction had 4 bases not matched to a gene; V was cut back by 5 bases and J by 6 bases. Germline loops: CDR1 MGHRA, CDR2 YSYEKL. CDR3 region: CASSYRGTNSPLHF. The CDR3 coding sequence is TGCGCCAGCAGCTACAGGGGAACTAATTCACCCCTCCACTTT.

The J gene is TRBJ1-6, the V gene TRBV6-5; 7 bases match TRBD1. Losses at the gene ends were 8 bases for V and 6 bases for J; bases not matched to a gene: 7. CDR3 length equals 14 residues. Germline V gene lookup returns CDR1 MNHEY and CDR2 SVGAGI. CDR3 region: CASRDSNFNSPLHF. The CDR3 DNA follows: TGTGCCAGCCGGGACAGTAATTTTAATTCACCCCTCCACTTT.

The chain couples TRBV5-8 to TRBJ1-6; D is unclear. Germline lookup yields CDR1 SGHTS and CDR2 YDEGEE. This CDR3 is 15 amino acids long. V was pared by 0 bases and J by 10 bases, with 14 bases between. CDR3: CASSLGEGGNSPLHF. The CDR3 DNA reads as TGTGCCAGCAGCTTGGGGGAGGGAGGGAACTCACCCCTCCACTTT.

This chain uses TRBV5-6 with TRBJ2-6; D call uncertain. With 0 bases removed from V and 0 bases from J, the gap between germline ends came to 7 bases. This CDR3 comprises 16 residues. CDR1 is SGHDT, CDR2 YYEEEE, per germline. The CDR3 DNA is TGTGCCAGCAGCTTGGCTCCCCTCTCTGGGGCCAACGTCCTGACTTTC. Translating gives CASSLAPLSGANVLTF.

The V call is TRBV5-4, the J call TRBJ1-2, with 10 bases lining up with TRBD1. With 4 bases clipped from V and 5 bases from J, the junction kept 2 bases outside the gene matches. CDR1 and CDR2 from the germline V gene are SGHNT and YYREEE (reference sequence). CDR3 length: 13 amino acids. The CDR3 spells CASSRTGGYGYTF. For the CDR3, the DNA is TGTGCCAGCAGCCGGACAGGGGGGTATGGCTACACCTTC.

The chain combines TRBV5-3 with TRBJ2-2; D may be TRBD2 (6 bases). TRBV5-3 qualifies as an ORF whose function is uncertain. Between the trimmed V and J ends, which lost 3 bases and 2 bases, there was a span of 14 bases. This CDR3 region has 16 residues. CDR3 protein: CARSSGGRRNTGELFF. In DNA form, the CDR3 reads TGTGCCAGAAGCTCCGGGGGTCGAAGAAACACCGGGGAGCTGTTTTTT.

This clone was counted between two and nine times. The V call is TRBV11-2, the J call TRBJ1-2; no clear D gene. Trimming cost V 2 bases and J 7 bases, with 14 bases left between them. The CDR3 totals 14 residues. The V gene's germline CDR1 is SGHAT and CDR2 FQNNGV. In nucleotides, the CDR3 is TGTGCCAGCAGCTTACTCGACCCGGTCCGTGGCTACACCTTC. Translation gives CASSLLDPVRGYTF.

The chain is built from TRBV18 and TRBJ2-3, with TRBD2 as a possible D gene (5 bases). Trimming stripped 4 bases from V and 5 bases from J, with 16 bases between. The CDR3 has 15 residues. Looked up from germline, CDR1 is KGHSH and CDR2 is LQKENI. The CDR3 is CASSQEAHRGDTQYF. The CDR3 DNA follows: TGTGCCAGCTCACAGGAAGCCCATCGGGGAGATACGCAGTATTTT.

The rearrangement uses TRBV7-6 and TRBJ2-2; 7 bases match TRBD1. CDR3 length: 16 amino acids. Germline-derived CDR1 and CDR2 are SGHVS and FNYEAQ. The J segment lost 3 bases and the V segment lost 0 bases, leaving 4 bases of the junction unmatched. The CDR3 region has the DNA TGTGCCAGCAGCTTAGCGGTACAGGGGTACACCGGGGAGCTGTTTTTT. Translated, it gives CASSLAVQGYTGELFF.

V and J are TRBV21-1 and TRBJ1-5. TRBV21-1 is noted as a pseudogene. The CDR3 extends over 20 amino acids. CDR3 protein: CASSKAECYAGRDSNQPQHF. The CDR3 region has the DNA TGTGCCAGCAGCAAAGCAGAATGTTACGCAGGGCGGGATAGCAATCAGCCCCAGCATTTT.

The rearrangement links TRBV3-1 (or the pseudogene TRBV3-2) to TRBJ1-2; D is perhaps TRBD1 (6 bases). The CDR3 has 13 amino acids. Germline V gene data show CDR1 as LGHDT and CDR2 as YNNKEL (reference sequence). The germline V and J ends were trimmed by 2 bases and 8 bases, with 12 bases remaining between them. CDR3 sequence: CASSQLWTEGYTF. CDR3 nucleotides: TGTGCCAGCAGCCAACTCTGGACAGAAGGCTACACCTTC.

The chain links TRBV7-2 to TRBJ2-3; D is unresolved. Germline CDR1 reads SGHTA; CDR2 reads FQGNSA. Trimming left V 5 bases short and J 3 bases short, with 15 bases between. The CDR3 is 15 amino acids. CDR3 bases: TGTGCCAGCAGCACCGGACCTCACAAAACAGATACGCAGTATTTT. It codes for CASSTGPHKTDTQYF.

This clone was seen once. The chain combines TRBV28 with TRBJ1-1; perhaps TRBD1 as D (6 bases). This CDR3 spans 17 amino acids. Trimming took 5 bases from V and 3 from J, leaving 22 bases between them. The germline CDR1 and CDR2 sequences are MDHEN and SYDVKM. This CDR3 is CASSPIGQGLDDTEAFF. As DNA, the CDR3 is TGTGCCAGCAGTCCCATTGGGCAGGGGCTGGATGACACTGAAGCTTTCTTT. Together with reference TRBV28 and TRBJ1-1, the CDR3 gives the full variable domain: DVKVTQSSRYLVKRTGEKVFLECVQDMDHENMFWYRQDPGLGLRLIYFSYDVKMKEKGDIPEGYSVSREKKERFSLILESASTNQTSMYLCASSPIGQGLDDTEAFFGQGTRLTVV.